One and the same sample provided the 10 T cell receptor beta chains below, sequenced in a study of cytomegalovirus exposure and HLA in healthy donors (dated by TCRdb to 2016 to 2017). The library relied on the immunoSEQ multiplex PCR assay. A mixture of 60 forward primers for TCR Vbeta segments and 13 reverse primers for TCR Jbeta segments was used in the multiplex PCR. The table was pulled from immuneACCESS by TCRdb, which kept in-frame rearrangements only. Such tables lose some clones; where checked, under half of the loss comes from unresolved V genes, and the rest has no known cause. In this sample the table shows 130,000 to 150,000 clones, 75% to 80% of which occur a single time. The ten most abundant clones make up 4% to 6% of the sample. The sequencing input was PBMCs. The origin of the receptors is a woman aged 45 to 65 in good health and CMV-seronegative.

This clone has a handful of counts. V usage is TRBV19 and J usage is TRBJ1-5; a weak D match, TRBD1 (5 bases). V was shortened by 7 bases and J by 5 bases, with 18 bases between the two germline ends. This CDR3 spans 15 amino acids. Germline loops: CDR1 LNHDA, CDR2 SQIVND (reference sequence). CDR3 DNA: TGTGCCAGTACCAGCAGCATAGGACAATATCAGCCCCAGCATTTT. Encoded protein: CASTSSIGQYQPQHF.

CDR3 protein: CASSLSGGQGVWQPQHF. Here the CDR3 DNA reads TGCGCCAGCAGCCTTTCCGGGGGACAGGGTGTCTGGCAGCCCCAGCATTTT. The genes are TRBV4-1 and TRBJ1-5, with 9 bases aligning to TRBD1. This CDR3 contains 17 residues. CDR1 is MGHRA and CDR2 is YSYEKL in the germline V gene. Germline trimming cut 4 bases from V and 7 bases from J; bases unmatched to any gene: 14.

This chain links TRBV2 with TRBJ1-2, with TRBD1 as a possible D gene (5 bases). Germline V gene data show CDR1 as SNHLY and CDR2 as FYNNEI. This CDR3 is built from 13 residues. Trimming stripped 6 bases from V and 7 bases from J, with 15 bases between. As DNA, the CDR3 is TGTGCCAGCAGCCCGAGACAGATCCGTGGCTACACCTTC. Amino acids: CASSPRQIRGYTF.

The chain recombines TRBV6-1 with TRBJ1-5, with 10 bases aligning to TRBD1. Trimming took 4 bases from V and 7 from J; bases not matched to a gene: 4. From germline, CDR1 is MNHNS and CDR2 SASEGT. This CDR3 contains 14 residues. For the CDR3, the DNA is TGTGCCAGCAGTGGACAGGGGGCAGGGCAGCCCCAGCATTTT. Translation gives CASSGQGAGQPQHF.

V usage is TRBV2 and J usage is TRBJ1-5; D call uncertain. The CDR3 has 15 amino acids. Germline V CDR1 and CDR2: SNHLY, FYNNEI. V lost 7 bases to trimming and J lost 0 bases, with 13 bases between them. The CDR3 sequence is CASISDYYSNQPQHF. CDR3 nucleotides: TGTGCCAGCATATCTGATTACTATAGCAATCAGCCCCAGCATTTT.

This clone was counted a single time. The chain joins TRBV5-1 to TRBJ1-2, with 9 bases aligning to TRBD1. Germline V gives CDR1 SGHRS, CDR2 YFSETQ. CDR3 length: 14 amino acids. After removal of 2 bases from V and 3 bases from J, the junction contained 2 bases not matched to a gene. The CDR3 loop is CASSLQGADYGYTF. In DNA, the CDR3 is TGCGCCAGCAGCTTACAGGGGGCAGACTATGGCTACACCTTC.

The rearrangement links TRBV30 to TRBJ1-5; D not certain. The CDR3 runs to 14 residues. Trimming cost V 2 bases and J 0 bases, with 8 bases left between them. Germline assignment: CDR1 GTSNPN and CDR2 SVGIG (reference sequence). Written as DNA, the CDR3 is TGTGCCTGGAGTTTCGGGTATAGCAATCAGCCCCAGCATTTT. Its translation is CAWSFGYSNQPQHF.

The chain is built from TRBV4-2 and TRBJ2-1; maybe TRBD2 (7 bases). The germline V and J ends were trimmed by 0 bases and 10 bases, with 16 bases remaining between them. The CDR3 has 15 residues. Germline V lookup: CDR1 LGHNA, CDR2 YNFKEQ. CDR3 bases: TGTGCCAGCAGCCAAGACGGGGGGCCTAGATTAGAGCAGTTCTTC. Amino acids: CASSQDGGPRLEQFF.

The chain employs TRBV19 and TRBJ2-3, with 9 positions matching TRBD1. V was pared by 4 bases and J by 5 bases, with 10 bases of the junction left unmatched. From germline, CDR1 is LNHDA and CDR2 SQIVND (reference sequence). The CDR3 length is 16 residues. The CDR3 region has the DNA TGTGCCAGTAGTAGGGACAGGGAATCCTGGGGAGATACGCAGTATTTT. Its translation: CASSRDRESWGDTQYF.

This sequence joins TRBV2 and TRBJ2-1, with TRBD2 identical over 14 bases. With 6 bases clipped from V and 6 bases from J, the junction kept 7 bases outside the gene matches. Germline V gene data show CDR1 as SNHLY and CDR2 as FYNNEI. CDR3 length: 16 residues. The CDR3 bases are TGTGCCAGCAGGAACCCCGGGACTAGCGGGGGCAATGAGCAGTTCTTC. Translating gives CASRNPGTSGGNEQFF.